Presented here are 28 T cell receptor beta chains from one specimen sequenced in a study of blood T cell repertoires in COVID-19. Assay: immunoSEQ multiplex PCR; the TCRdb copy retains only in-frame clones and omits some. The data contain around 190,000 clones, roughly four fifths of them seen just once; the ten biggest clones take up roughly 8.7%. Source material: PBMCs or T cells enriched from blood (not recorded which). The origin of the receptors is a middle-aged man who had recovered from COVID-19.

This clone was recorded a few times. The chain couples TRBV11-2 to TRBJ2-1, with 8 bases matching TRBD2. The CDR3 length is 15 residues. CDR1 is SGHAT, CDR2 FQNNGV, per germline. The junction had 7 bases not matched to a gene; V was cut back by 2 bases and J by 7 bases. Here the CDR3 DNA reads TGTGCCAGCAGCTTAAACAGCGGGAGAGGGAATGAGCAGTTCTTC. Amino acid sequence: CASSLNSGRGNEQFF.

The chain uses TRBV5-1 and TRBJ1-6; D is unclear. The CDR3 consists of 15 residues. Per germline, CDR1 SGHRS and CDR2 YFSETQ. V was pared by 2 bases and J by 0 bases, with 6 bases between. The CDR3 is CASSFFSSYNSPLHF. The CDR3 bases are TGCGCCAGCAGCTTTTTCAGCTCCTATAATTCACCCCTCCACTTT.

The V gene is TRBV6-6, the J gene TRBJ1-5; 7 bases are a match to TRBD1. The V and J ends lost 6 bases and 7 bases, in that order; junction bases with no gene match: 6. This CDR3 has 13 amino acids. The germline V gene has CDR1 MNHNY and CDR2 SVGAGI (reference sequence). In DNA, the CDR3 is TGTGCCAGCAGCCTTACAGGGGCCCAGCCCCAGCATTTT. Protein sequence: CASSLTGAQPQHF.

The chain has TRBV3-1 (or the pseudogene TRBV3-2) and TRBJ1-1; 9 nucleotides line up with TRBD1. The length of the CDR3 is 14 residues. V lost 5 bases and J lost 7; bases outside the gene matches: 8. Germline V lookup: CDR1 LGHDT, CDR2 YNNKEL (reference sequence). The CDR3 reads CASSSRQGGFEAFF. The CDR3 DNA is TGTGCCAGCAGCTCACGACAGGGGGGTTTTGAAGCTTTCTTT.

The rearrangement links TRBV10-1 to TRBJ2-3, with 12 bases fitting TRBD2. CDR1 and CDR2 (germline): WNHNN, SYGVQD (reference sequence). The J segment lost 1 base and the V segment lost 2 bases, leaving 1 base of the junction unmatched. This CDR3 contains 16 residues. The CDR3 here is CASSERTSGGTDTQYF. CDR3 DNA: TGCGCCAGCAGTGAGCGGACTAGCGGGGGCACAGATACGCAGTATTTT.

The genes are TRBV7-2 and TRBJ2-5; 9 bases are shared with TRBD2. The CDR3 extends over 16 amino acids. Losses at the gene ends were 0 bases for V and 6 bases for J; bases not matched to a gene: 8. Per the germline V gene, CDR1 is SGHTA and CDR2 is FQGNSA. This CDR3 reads CASSLASRGGVKTQYF. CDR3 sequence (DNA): TGTGCCAGCAGCTTAGCGTCTCGCGGGGGGGTGAAGACCCAGTACTTC.

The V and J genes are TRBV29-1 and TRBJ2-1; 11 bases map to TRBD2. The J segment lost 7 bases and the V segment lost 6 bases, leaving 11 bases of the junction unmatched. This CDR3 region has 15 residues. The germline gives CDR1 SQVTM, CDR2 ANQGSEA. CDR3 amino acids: CSVSQLAGGPNEQFF. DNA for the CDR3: TGCAGCGTCTCGCAATTAGCGGGAGGGCCAAATGAGCAGTTCTTC.

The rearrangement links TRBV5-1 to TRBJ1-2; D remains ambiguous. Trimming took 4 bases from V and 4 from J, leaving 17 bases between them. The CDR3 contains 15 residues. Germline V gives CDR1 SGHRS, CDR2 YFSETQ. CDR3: CASSLTGRETYGYTF. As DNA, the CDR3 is TGCGCCAGCAGCCTCACCGGGAGAGAAACCTATGGCTACACCTTC.

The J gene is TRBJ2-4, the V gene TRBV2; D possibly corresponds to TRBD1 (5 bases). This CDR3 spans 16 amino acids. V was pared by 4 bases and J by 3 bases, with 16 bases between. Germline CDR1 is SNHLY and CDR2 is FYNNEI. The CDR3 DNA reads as TGTGCCAGCAGTGGGGAAGGGGCGCCTAACAAAAACATTCAGTACTTC. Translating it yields CASSGEGAPNKNIQYF.

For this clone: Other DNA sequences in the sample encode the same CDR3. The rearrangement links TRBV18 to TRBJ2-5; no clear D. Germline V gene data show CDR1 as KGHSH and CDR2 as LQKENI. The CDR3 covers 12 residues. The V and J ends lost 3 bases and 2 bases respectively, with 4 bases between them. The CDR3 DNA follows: TGTGCCAGCTCACCGAGGCAAGAGACCCAGTACTTC. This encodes CASSPRQETQYF.

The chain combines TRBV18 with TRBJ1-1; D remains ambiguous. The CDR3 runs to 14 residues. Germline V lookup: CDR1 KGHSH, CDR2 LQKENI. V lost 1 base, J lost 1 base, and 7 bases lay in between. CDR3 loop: CASSPQYSNTEAFF. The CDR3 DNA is TGTGCCAGCTCACCACAATACTCGAACACTGAAGCTTTCTTT.

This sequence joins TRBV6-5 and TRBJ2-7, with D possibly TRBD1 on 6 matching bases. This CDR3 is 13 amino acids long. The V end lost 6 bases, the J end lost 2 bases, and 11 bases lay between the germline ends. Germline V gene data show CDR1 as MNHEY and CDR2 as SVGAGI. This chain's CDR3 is CASSRDTTYEQYF. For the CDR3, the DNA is TGTGCCAGCAGCCGGGACACGACCTACGAGCAGTACTTC.

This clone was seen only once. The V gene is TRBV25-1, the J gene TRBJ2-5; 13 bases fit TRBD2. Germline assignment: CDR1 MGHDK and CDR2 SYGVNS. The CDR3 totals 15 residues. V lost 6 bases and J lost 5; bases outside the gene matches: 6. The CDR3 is CASRKLAGGQETQYF. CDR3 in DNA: TGTGCCAGCAGAAAACTAGCGGGGGGGCAGGAGACCCAGTACTTC. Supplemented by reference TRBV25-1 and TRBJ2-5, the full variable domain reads EADIYQTPRYLVIGTGKKITLECSQTMGHDKMYWYQQDPGMELHLIHYSYGVNSTEKGDLSSESTVSRIRTEHFPLTLESARPSHTSQYLCASRKLAGGQETQYFGPGTRLLVL.

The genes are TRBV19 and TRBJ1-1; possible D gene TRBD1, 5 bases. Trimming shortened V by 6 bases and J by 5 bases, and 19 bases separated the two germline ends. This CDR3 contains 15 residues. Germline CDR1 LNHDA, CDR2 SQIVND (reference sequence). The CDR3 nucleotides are TGTGCCAGTAGAAACTCCAACCCGGGGGGTACTGAAGCTTTCTTT. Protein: CASRNSNPGGTEAFF.

CDR3 in amino acids: CASSHLTSGGEQYF. For the CDR3, the DNA is TGTGCCAGCAGCCACCTGACTAGCGGGGGCGAGCAGTACTTC. The chain is built from TRBV3-1 (or the pseudogene TRBV3-2) and TRBJ2-7, with 12 bases lining up with TRBD2. This CDR3 comprises 14 residues. CDR1 is LGHDT, CDR2 YNNKEL, per germline (reference sequence). Trimming took 3 bases from V and 6 from J; bases not matched to a gene: 3.

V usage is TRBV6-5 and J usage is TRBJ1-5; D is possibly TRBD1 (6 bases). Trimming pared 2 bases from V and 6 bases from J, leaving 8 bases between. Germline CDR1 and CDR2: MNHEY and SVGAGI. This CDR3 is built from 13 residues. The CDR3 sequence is CASSYLRGQPQHF. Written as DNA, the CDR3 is TGTGCCAGCAGTTACCTCAGGGGTCAGCCCCAGCATTTT.

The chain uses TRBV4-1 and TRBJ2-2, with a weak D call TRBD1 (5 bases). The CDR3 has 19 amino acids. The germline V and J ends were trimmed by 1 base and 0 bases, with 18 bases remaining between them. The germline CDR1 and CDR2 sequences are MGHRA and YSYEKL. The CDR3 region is CASSQATPDTMANTGELFF. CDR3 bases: TGCGCCAGCAGCCAAGCAACTCCGGACACCATGGCGAACACCGGGGAGCTGTTTTTT.

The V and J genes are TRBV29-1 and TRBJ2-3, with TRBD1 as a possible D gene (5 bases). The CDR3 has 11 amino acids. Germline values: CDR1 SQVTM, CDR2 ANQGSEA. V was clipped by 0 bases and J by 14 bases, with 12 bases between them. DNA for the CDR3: TGCAGCGTTGAAGATAACAGGTTTGGGTATTTT. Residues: CSVEDNRFGYF.

CDR3 sequence: CASSLGDYEQYF. CDR3 bases: TGTGCCAGCAGTTTAGGAGACTACGAGCAGTACTTC. The chain is built from TRBV28 and TRBJ2-7; D uncertain. CDR1 and CDR2 (germline): MDHEN, SYDVKM. The V and J ends lost 2 bases and 3 bases respectively, with 5 bases between them. The CDR3 is made up of 12 amino acids.

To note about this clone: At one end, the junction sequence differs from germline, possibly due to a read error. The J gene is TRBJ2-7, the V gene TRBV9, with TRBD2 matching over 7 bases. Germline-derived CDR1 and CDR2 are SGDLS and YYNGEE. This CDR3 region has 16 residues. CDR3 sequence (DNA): TGTGCCAGCAGCGGGCCGGGGGGAGGCCCCTCCCACGAGCAGTACTTC. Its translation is CASSGPGGGPSHEQYF.

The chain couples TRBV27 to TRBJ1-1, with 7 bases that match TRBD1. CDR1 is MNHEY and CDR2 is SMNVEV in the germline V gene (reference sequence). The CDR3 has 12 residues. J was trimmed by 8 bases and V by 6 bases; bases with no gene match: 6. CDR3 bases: TGTGCCAGCAGGAGCGGACAGGACGAAGCTTTCTTT. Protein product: CASRSGQDEAFF.

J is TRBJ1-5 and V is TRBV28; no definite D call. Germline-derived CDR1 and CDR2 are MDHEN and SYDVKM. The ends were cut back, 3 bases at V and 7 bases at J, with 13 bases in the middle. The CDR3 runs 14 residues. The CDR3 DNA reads TGTGCCAGCAGTTTGGATGAGGGTCACCAGCCCCAGCATTTT. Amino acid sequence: CASSLDEGHQPQHF.

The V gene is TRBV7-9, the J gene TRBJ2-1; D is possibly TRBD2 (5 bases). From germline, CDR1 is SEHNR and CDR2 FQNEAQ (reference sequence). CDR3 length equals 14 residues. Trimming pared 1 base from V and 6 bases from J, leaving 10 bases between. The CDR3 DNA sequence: TGTGCCAGCAGCTTAGGGGTAGAGGGCAATGAGCAGTTCTTC. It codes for CASSLGVEGNEQFF.

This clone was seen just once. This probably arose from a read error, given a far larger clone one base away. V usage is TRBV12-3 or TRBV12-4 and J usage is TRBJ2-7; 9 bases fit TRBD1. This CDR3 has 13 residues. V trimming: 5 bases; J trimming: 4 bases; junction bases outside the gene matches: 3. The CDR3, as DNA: TGTGCCAGCAGTCAGGGACAGGGTTACGAGCAGTACTTC. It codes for CASSQGQGYEQYF.

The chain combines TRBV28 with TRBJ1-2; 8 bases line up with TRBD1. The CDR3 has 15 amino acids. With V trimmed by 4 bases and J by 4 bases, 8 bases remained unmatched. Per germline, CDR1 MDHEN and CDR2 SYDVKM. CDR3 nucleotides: TGTGCCAGCAGTTCCGGACAGGGAGGTGGCTATGGCTACACCTTC. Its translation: CASSSGQGGGYGYTF.

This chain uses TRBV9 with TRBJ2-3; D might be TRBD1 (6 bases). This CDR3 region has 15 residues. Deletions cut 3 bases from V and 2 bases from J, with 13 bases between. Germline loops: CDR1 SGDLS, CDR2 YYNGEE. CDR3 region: CASSARDIITDTQYF. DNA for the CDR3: TGTGCCAGCAGCGCCCGGGACATTATCACAGATACGCAGTATTTT. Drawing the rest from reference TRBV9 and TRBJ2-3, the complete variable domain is DSGVTQTPKHLITATGQRVTLRCSPRSGDLSVYWYQQSLDQGLQFLIQYYNGEERAKGNILERFSAQQFPDLHSELNLSSLELGDSALYFCASSARDIITDTQYFGPGTRLTVL.

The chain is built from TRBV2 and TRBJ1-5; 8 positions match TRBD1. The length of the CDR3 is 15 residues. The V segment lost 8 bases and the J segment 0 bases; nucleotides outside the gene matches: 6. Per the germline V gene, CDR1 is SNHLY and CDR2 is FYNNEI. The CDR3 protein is CASQRGQGSNQPQHF. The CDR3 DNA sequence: TGTGCCAGCCAAAGAGGACAGGGTAGCAATCAGCCCCAGCATTTT.

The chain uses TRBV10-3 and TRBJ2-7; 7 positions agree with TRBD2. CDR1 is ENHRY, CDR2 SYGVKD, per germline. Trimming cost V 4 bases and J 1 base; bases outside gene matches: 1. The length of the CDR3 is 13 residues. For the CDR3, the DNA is TGTGCCATCAGTGGGGAGGGGTCCTACGAGCAGTACTTC. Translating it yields CAISGEGSYEQYF.